This TCR beta chain was observed in a study of T-cell memory formation after mild COVID-19. Points from the study as a whole: Clones which contracted sat mainly in CM and EM if CD4+, and in EMRA if CD8+.

The CDR3 has 15 amino acids. V lost 5 bases and J lost 4; bases outside the gene matches: 7. Germline V gives CDR1 SGHAT, CDR2 FQNNGV. As for this clonotype: Its antigen is not identified.

TCRdb reprocessed the 5' RACE reads via MiXCR and lists one record per CDR3 protein. The table includes around 210,000 distinct CDR3 sequences, 9.5% detected once. Sequenced material: PBMCs or a T cell subset sorted from them (not recorded which). The clonotype comes from a man younger than 35 who had mild COVID-19 (a few samples of this study predate the infection). Cell type and time point are not known. The chain couples TRBV11-2 to TRBJ2-1; TRBD2 aligns across 8 bases. Here the CDR3 DNA reads TGTGCCAGCAGCCCGGCCGGGACTAGGTACAATGAGCAGTTCTTC. Protein sequence: CASSPAGTRYNEQFF.